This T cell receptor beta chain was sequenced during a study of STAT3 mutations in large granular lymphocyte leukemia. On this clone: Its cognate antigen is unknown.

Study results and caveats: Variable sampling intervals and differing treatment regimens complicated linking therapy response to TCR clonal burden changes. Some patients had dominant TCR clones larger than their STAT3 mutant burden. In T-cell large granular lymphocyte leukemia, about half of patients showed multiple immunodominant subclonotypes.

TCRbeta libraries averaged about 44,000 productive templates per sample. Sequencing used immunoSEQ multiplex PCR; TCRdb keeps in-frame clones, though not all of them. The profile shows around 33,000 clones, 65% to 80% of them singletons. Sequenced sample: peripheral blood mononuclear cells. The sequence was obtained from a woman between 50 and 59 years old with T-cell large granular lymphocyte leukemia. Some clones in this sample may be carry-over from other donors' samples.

CDR3 protein: CASSSAPQGAYEQYF. CDR3 sequence (DNA): TGTGCCAGCAGCTCCGCCCCGCAGGGGGCCTACGAGCAGTACTTC. The J gene is TRBJ2-7, the V gene TRBV7-2; 7 nucleotides agree with TRBD1. The CDR3 runs 15 residues. V gave up 4 bases and J gave up 2 bases; unmatched junction bases: 8. Germline CDR1 and CDR2: SGHTA and FQGNSA. Filled out from reference TRBV7-2 and TRBJ2-7, the complete variable domain reads GAGVSQSPSNKVTEKGKDVELRCDPISGHTALYWYRQSLGQGLEFLIYFQGNSAPDKSGLPSDRFSAERTGGSVSTLTIQRTQQEDSAVYLCASSSAPQGAYEQYFGPGTRLTVT.